The clone carrying this T cell receptor beta chain was observed a handful of times. Its antigen is unknown. All of the isolated RNA was reverse transcribed, so expressed TCRB transcripts were sequenced. Clones were read by immunoSEQ multiplex PCR, and TCRdb kept only the in-frame ones, dropping some. Here the sample spans 500,000 to 700,000 clones, roughly a sixth being singletons. This specimen belongs to a study of beta chain features in type 1 diabetes. The wider study: Cell yields, gender and age were comparable in patients and healthy donors. Overall study results and limits: In all four CD4+ subsets, TCRB CDR3 length was significantly, moderately reduced in type 1 diabetes.

The CDR3 length is 15 residues. Germline loops: CDR1 SQVTM, CDR2 ANQGSEA. The chain employs TRBV29-1 and TRBJ2-5, with 8 bases identical to TRBD2. The end of the DNA aligns better with TRBJ2-7, so the J call may be wrong. The TCR sequence derives from a man aged 18 to 29 in good health. The sample taken for sequencing was naive CD4+ T cells from blood. In nucleotides, the CDR3 is TGCAGCGTTAATCGCGGGACTAGTGCAAACTACGAGCAGTACTTC. Its protein is CSVNRGTSANYEQYF.